The clone carrying this T cell receptor beta chain was seen just once. The data were taken from a study of T cell responses to AZD1222 COVID-19 vaccine. Overall study context: Analyses pooled second doses at about 4 or about 12 weeks.

The assay was immunoSEQ multiplex PCR, and TCRdb's table has in-frame clones only and misses some. The sample holds around 99,000 clones, 91% seen once. V trimming: 4 bases; J trimming: 5 bases; junction bases outside the gene matches: 4. The CDR3 has 15 amino acids. CDR1 is MNHEY and CDR2 is SMNVEV in the germline V gene (reference sequence). This chain uses TRBV27 with TRBJ2-5, with TRBD2 matching over 13 bases. The sample here was peripheral blood, taken on day 0 of AZD1222 vaccination. This TCR was recovered from an adult in good health. The CDR3 spells CASSWGLAGRETQYF. The CDR3 DNA reads TGTGCCAGCAGTTGGGGACTAGCGGGGCGGGAGACCCAGTACTTC.